The 26 T cell receptor beta chains listed next were all sequenced from one sample in a study of sequential checkpoint blockade in melanoma. Data came from immunoSEQ multiplex PCR; TCRdb stores just in-frame clones and leaves some out. The sample consists of 4,000 to 5,000 clones, approximately 22% of them appearing once. The treatment is: randomized to nivolumab then ipilimumab (arm A) or the reverse (arm B). The material sequenced was tumor tissue (inferred from file names), taken from a patient given nivolumab and ipilimumab in sequence. These receptors originate from a human donor with melanoma.

This chain links TRBV19 with TRBJ1-2, with D possibly TRBD1 on 5 matching bases. CDR1 LNHDA and CDR2 SQIVND come from the germline V gene (reference sequence). The ends were cut back, 4 bases at V and 13 bases at J, with 16 bases in the middle. The length of the CDR3 is 12 residues. CDR3 in amino acids: CASSSPGAGGTF. The DNA for the CDR3 is TGTGCCAGTAGTAGCCCCGGGGCCGGGGGCACCTTC.

CDR3 nucleotide sequence: TGTGCCAGTATCCCGGTCAGAGGGGGGGGAAACACTGAAGCTTTCTTT. Its translation is CASIPVRGGGNTEAFF. V usage is TRBV19 and J usage is TRBJ1-1; TRBD1 might be the D (6 bases). Germline lookup yields CDR1 LNHDA and CDR2 SQIVND (reference sequence). The CDR3 sequence is 16 residues long. Trimming shortened V by 7 bases and J by 2 bases, and 20 bases separated the two germline ends.

This clone was observed a few times. The genes are TRBV23-1 and TRBJ2-5; D tentatively reads TRBD1 or TRBD2 (5 bases each). TRBV23-1 is filed as an ORF, its function uncertain. This CDR3 is 13 amino acids long. Deletions cut 6 bases from V and 5 bases from J, with 13 bases between. This chain's CDR3 is CASSLGPRETQYF. CDR3 nucleotides: TGCGCCAGCAGCTTGGGACCTCGGGAGACCCAGTACTTC.

The gene calls are TRBV11-3 and TRBJ1-1, with TRBD1 matching over 7 bases. This CDR3 spans 14 amino acids. Looked up from germline, CDR1 is SGHNT and CDR2 is YENEEA. With V trimmed by 5 bases and J by 3 bases, 6 bases remained unmatched. CDR3 nucleotides: TGTGCCAGCAGCCCAACCGACAGGGACACTGAAGCTTTCTTT. Residues: CASSPTDRDTEAFF.

Within the sample, this clone is medium-sized. The chain employs TRBV11-3 and TRBJ1-4; 7 bases align to TRBD1. The CDR3 runs to 14 residues. J was trimmed by 5 bases and V by 5 bases; bases with no gene match: 5. CDR1 is SGHNT and CDR2 is YENEEA in the germline V gene. The CDR3 spells CASSPGGQNEKLFF. DNA of the CDR3: TGTGCCAGCAGCCCAGGGGGGCAGAATGAAAAACTGTTTTTT.

In its sample, this clone was seen many times. Other DNA sequences in the sample encode the same CDR3. This chain connects TRBV6-4 to TRBJ1-1; 8 bases fit TRBD1. The germline V gene has CDR1 MRHNA and CDR2 SNTAGT. Trimming at V came to 5 bases and at J to 10 bases, leaving 3 bases not matched to a gene. This CDR3 contains 11 residues. The CDR3 coding sequence is TGTGCCAGCAGTTTCGGACAGGGAGCTTTCTTT. It translates to CASSFGQGAFF.

This clone has only a few counts. This chain connects TRBV10-2 to TRBJ1-1, with 7 bases identical to TRBD1. With 6 bases clipped from V and 5 bases from J, the junction kept 15 bases outside the gene matches. The V gene's germline CDR1 is WSHSY and CDR2 SAAADI. This CDR3 has 16 amino acids. The CDR3 spells CASRERTGTARTEAFF. CDR3 DNA: TGCGCCAGCAGGGAGAGAACCGGGACAGCCCGTACTGAAGCTTTCTTT.

This clone was observed a handful of times. The J gene is TRBJ2-7, the V gene TRBV11-3; D uncertain. Germline assignment: CDR1 SGHNT and CDR2 YENEEA. The CDR3 is 16 amino acids. Trimming took off 1 base at V and 4 bases at J, with 17 bases between the two ends. The CDR3 region has the DNA TGTGCCAGCAGCTTAGTTCCAGCCTCAGTTTATTACGAGCAGTACTTC. This translates into CASSLVPASVYYEQYF.

The V call is TRBV19, the J call TRBJ1-5; possibly TRBD1 for D (5 bases). Deletions cut 7 bases from V and 5 bases from J, with 15 bases between. This CDR3 has 14 residues. Germline CDR1 is LNHDA and CDR2 is SQIVND (reference sequence). The DNA of the CDR3 is TGTGCCAGTACCGGCCGGGACCGGGATCAGCCCCAGCATTTT. It codes for CASTGRDRDQPQHF.

Relative to its sample, this clone is medium-sized. The genes are TRBV23-1 and TRBJ1-1; no definite D call. TRBV23-1 is an ORF for which the function is uncertain. The CDR3 consists of 13 residues. With 5 bases removed from V and 2 bases from J, the gap between germline ends came to 9 bases. CDR3 sequence (DNA): TGCGCCAGCAGTTACGGGATTAACACTGAAGCTTTCTTT. Translating it yields CASSYGINTEAFF.

The J gene is TRBJ1-2, the V gene TRBV9; D unresolved. This CDR3 is 13 amino acids long. Trimming took 0 bases from V and 0 from J, leaving 3 bases between them. Germline V CDR1 and CDR2: SGDLS, YYNGEE. The CDR3 loop reads CASSVGPNYGYTF. CDR3 DNA sequence: TGTGCCAGCAGCGTAGGGCCTAACTATGGCTACACCTTC.

The chain employs TRBV19 and TRBJ2-3; 7 nucleotides match TRBD2. Germline V gene sequence: CDR1 LNHDA, CDR2 SQIVND (reference sequence). The CDR3 runs 15 residues. Germline trimming cut 5 bases from V and 0 bases from J; bases unmatched to any gene: 5. DNA of the CDR3: TGTGCCAGTAGTTATCCTAGCGGTAGCACAGATACGCAGTATTTT. It is translated as CASSYPSGSTDTQYF.

V is TRBV14 and J is TRBJ2-1; TRBD1 matches at 12 bases. The V and J ends lost 1 base and 8 bases, in that order; junction bases with no gene match: 6. Germline V gene lookup returns CDR1 SGHDN and CDR2 FVKESK. The CDR3 sequence is 16 residues long. CDR3 bases: TGTGCCAGCAGCCAAGTCGGGACAGGGGGCTTCTATGAGCAGTTCTTC. The encoded protein is CASSQVGTGGFYEQFF.

This clone was picked up a small number of times. This chain joins TRBV11-3 and TRBJ2-3; 10 bases fit TRBD2. Germline V gene data show CDR1 as SGHNT and CDR2 as YENEEA. The length of the CDR3 is 14 residues. J lost 6 bases, V lost 3 bases, and 3 bases had no gene match. The CDR3, as DNA: TGTGCCAGCAGCTTCCTAGCGGGAGCGGATACGCAGTATTTT. Translated, it gives CASSFLAGADTQYF.

The CDR3 sequence: CASSMGPNYEQYF. The CDR3 bases are TGTGCCAGTAGTATGGGACCTAACTACGAGCAGTACTTC. The chain joins TRBV19 to TRBJ2-7; D is perhaps TRBD1 or TRBD2 (5 bases each). CDR3 size: 13 residues. The germline V and J ends were trimmed by 3 bases and 3 bases, with 9 bases remaining between them. Looked up from germline, CDR1 is LNHDA and CDR2 is SQIVND (reference sequence).

This clone was observed a handful of times. The rearrangement uses TRBV30 and TRBJ2-1, with 8 bases identical to TRBD2. CDR1 and CDR2 (germline): GTSNPN, SVGIG (reference sequence). This CDR3 spans 13 amino acids. J gave up 7 bases and V 2 bases, and 4 bases lay outside the gene matches. The CDR3: CAWSSLAGNEQFF. In nucleotides, the CDR3 is TGTGCCTGGAGTTCCTTAGCGGGAAATGAGCAGTTCTTC.

This clone was found once. V is TRBV19 and J is TRBJ1-5; D is unclear. The CDR3 is 14 residues long. Deletions cut 6 bases from V and 7 bases from J, with 16 bases between. CDR1 and CDR2 (germline): LNHDA, SQIVND (reference sequence). The CDR3 nucleotides are TGTGCCAGTAGCCTGGACTCCGGAGGGCAGCCCCAGCATTTT. This translates into CASSLDSGGQPQHF.

This clone was found a few times. The rearrangement uses TRBV9 and TRBJ1-6; TRBD1 matches 9 bases. This CDR3 spans 16 amino acids. Germline trimming cut 0 bases from V and 7 bases from J; bases unmatched to any gene: 5. Germline V CDR1 and CDR2: SGDLS, YYNGEE. The CDR3 region has the DNA TGTGCCAGCAGCGTAGGGGGGGACAGGGTCAATTCACCCCTCCACTTT. It yields the protein CASSVGGDRVNSPLHF.

This chain links TRBV11-3 with TRBJ1-5, with 7 positions matching TRBD1. This CDR3 is built from 16 residues. Trimming cost V 3 bases and J 6 bases; bases outside gene matches: 11. The germline V gene has CDR1 SGHNT and CDR2 YENEEA. The CDR3 is CASSLRGQGRFQPQHF. The DNA for the CDR3 is TGTGCCAGCAGCTTGAGGGGGCAGGGGCGTTTTCAGCCCCAGCATTTT.

The chain joins TRBV19 to TRBJ1-2, with D unresolved. CDR3 length: 13 residues. Per germline, CDR1 LNHDA and CDR2 SQIVND (reference sequence). Trimming removed 4 bases from V and 6 bases from J, with 12 bases in between. The CDR3 sequence: CASSTYGTDGYTF. The DNA of the CDR3 is TGTGCCAGTAGTACCTATGGTACAGATGGCTACACCTTC.

The chain is built from TRBV11-3 and TRBJ1-1; 8 positions agree with TRBD1. J lost 0 bases, V lost 6 bases, and 12 bases had no gene match. The CDR3 is 17 amino acids. CDR1 and CDR2 (germline): SGHNT, YENEEA. CDR3 protein: CASRPRPGGGLNTEAFF. DNA of the CDR3: TGTGCCAGCAGACCCCGGCCAGGGGGCGGACTGAACACTGAAGCTTTCTTT.

This clone was observed a few times. The chain recombines TRBV6-8 with TRBJ2-1; 10 bases fit TRBD2. Germline-derived CDR1 and CDR2 are MNHGY and SAAAGT. J lost 6 bases, V lost 5 bases, and 4 bases had no gene match. This CDR3 is 14 amino acids long. DNA of the CDR3: TGTGCCAGCAGTCCCGGGACTAGCGTCAATGAGCAGTTCTTC. It encodes CASSPGTSVNEQFF.

This clone was observed at least ten times. The V call is TRBV11-3, the J call TRBJ1-3; the D gene is possibly TRBD1 (5 bases). V was pared by 5 bases and J by 0 bases, with 8 bases between. CDR1 is SGHNT and CDR2 is YENEEA in the germline V gene. The CDR3 length is 14 residues. This chain's CDR3 is CASSDSISGNTIYF. Written as DNA, the CDR3 is TGTGCCAGCAGCGACAGCATCTCTGGAAACACCATATATTTT.

This rearrangement joins TRBV4-1 to TRBJ2-7; no definite D call. The germline V and J ends were trimmed by 1 base and 1 base, with 8 bases remaining between them. The germline CDR1 and CDR2 sequences are MGHRA and YSYEKL. This CDR3 spans 14 amino acids. The CDR3 region is CASSQGPRSYEQYF. The DNA of the CDR3 is TGCGCCAGCAGCCAAGGGCCGAGGTCCTACGAGCAGTACTTC.

This clone was recorded a few times. The chain combines TRBV11-3 with TRBJ1-5, with a weak D call TRBD1 (5 bases). The CDR3 is 14 amino acids. V gave up 8 bases and J gave up 7 bases, with 18 bases separating them. The germline V gene encodes CDR1 SGHNT and CDR2 YENEEA. The CDR3 spells CASGDGGRGQPQHF. The CDR3 coding sequence is TGTGCCAGCGGGGATGGGGGTAGAGGCCAGCCCCAGCATTTT.

The chain has TRBV19 and TRBJ1-2, with unresolved D. CDR3 size: 14 residues. The V gene's germline CDR1 is LNHDA and CDR2 SQIVND (reference sequence). V was clipped by 0 bases and J by 6 bases, with 11 bases between them. The CDR3 bases are TGTGCCAGTAGTATAGAGGGCAGACGCGATGGCTACACCTTC. Its protein product is CASSIEGRRDGYTF.